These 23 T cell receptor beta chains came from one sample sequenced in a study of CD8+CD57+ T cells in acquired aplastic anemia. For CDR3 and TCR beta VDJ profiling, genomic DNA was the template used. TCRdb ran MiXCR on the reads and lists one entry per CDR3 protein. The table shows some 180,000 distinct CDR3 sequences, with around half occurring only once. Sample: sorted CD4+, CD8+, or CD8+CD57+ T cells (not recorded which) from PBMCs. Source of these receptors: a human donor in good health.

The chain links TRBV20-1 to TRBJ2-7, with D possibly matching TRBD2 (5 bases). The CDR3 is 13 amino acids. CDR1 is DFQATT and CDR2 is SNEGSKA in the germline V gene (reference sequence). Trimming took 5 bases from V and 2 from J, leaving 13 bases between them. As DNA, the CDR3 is TGCAGTGCTCACCGGACTGGGGCCTACGAGCAGTACTTC. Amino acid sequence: CSAHRTGAYEQYF.

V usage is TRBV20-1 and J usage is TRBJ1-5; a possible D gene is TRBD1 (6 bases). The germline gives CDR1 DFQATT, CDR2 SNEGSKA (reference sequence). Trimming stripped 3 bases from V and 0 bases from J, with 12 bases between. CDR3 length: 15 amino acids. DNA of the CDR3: TGCAGTGCTAGGGGGACATATGATAGCAATCAGCCCCAGCATTTT. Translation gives CSARGTYDSNQPQHF.

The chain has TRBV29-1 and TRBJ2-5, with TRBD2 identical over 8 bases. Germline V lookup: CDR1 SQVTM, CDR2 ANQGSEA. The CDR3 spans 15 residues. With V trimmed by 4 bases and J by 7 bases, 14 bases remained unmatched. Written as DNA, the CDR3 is TGCAGCGTTGGGCTCGTGGGCGGGGGGCGAGGGACCCAGTACTTC. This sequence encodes CSVGLVGGGRGTQYF.

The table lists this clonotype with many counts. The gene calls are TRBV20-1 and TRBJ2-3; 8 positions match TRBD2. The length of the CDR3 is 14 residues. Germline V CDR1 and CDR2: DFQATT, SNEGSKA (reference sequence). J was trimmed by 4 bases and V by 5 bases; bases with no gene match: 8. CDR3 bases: TGCAGTGCTCCCCCCTCGGGGGGGGCAGATACGCAGTATTTT. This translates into CSAPPSGGADTQYF.

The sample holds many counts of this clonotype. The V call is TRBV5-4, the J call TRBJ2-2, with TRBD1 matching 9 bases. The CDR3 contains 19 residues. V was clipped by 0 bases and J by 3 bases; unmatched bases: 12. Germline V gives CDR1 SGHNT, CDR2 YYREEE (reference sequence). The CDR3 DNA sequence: TGTGCCAGCAGCTTGGGATCGGTAGGGACAGGGAGTTACACCGGGGAGCTGTTTTTT. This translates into CASSLGSVGTGSYTGELFF. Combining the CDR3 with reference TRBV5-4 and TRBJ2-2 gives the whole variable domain ETGVTQSPTHLIKTRGQQVTLRCSSQSGHNTVSWYQQALGQGPQFIFQYYREEENGRGNFPPRFSGLQFPNYSSELNVNALELDDSALYLCASSLGSVGTGSYTGELFFGEGSRLTVL.

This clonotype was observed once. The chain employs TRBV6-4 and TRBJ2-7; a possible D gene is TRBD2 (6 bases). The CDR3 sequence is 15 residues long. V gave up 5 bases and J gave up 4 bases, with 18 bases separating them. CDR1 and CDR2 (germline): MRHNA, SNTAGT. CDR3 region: CASSPWTGVGYEQYF. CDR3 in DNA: TGTGCCAGCAGTCCCTGGACGGGGGTAGGTTACGAGCAGTACTTC.

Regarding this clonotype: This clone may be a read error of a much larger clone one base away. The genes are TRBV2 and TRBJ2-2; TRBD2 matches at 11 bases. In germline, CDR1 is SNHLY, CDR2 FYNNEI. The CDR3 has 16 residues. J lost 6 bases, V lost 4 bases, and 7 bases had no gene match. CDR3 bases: TGTGCCAGCAGTGGGGGACTAGCGGTAGCAGCCGGGGAGCTGTTTTTT. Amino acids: CASSGGLAVAAGELFF.

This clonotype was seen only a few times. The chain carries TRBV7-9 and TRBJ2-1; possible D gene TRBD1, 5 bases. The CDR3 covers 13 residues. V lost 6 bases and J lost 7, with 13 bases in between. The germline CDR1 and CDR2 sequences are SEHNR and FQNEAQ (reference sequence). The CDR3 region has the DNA TGTGCCAGCAGTCCGACTCCAGGGAATGAGCAGTTCTTC. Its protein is CASSPTPGNEQFF.

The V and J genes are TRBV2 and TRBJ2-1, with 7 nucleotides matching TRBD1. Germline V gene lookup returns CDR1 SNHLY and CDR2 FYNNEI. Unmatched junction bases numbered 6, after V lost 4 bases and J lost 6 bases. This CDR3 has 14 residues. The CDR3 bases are TGTGCCAGCAGTGGATCCGACAGGGTCAATGAGCAGTTCTTC. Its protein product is CASSGSDRVNEQFF.

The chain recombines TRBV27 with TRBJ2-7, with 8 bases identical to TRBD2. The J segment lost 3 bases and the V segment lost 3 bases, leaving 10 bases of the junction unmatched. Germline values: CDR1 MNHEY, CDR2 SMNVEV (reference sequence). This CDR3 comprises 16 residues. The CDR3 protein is CASSLVGGAVGYEQYF. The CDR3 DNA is TGTGCCAGCAGTTTGGTCGGGGGGGCAGTGGGCTACGAGCAGTACTTC.

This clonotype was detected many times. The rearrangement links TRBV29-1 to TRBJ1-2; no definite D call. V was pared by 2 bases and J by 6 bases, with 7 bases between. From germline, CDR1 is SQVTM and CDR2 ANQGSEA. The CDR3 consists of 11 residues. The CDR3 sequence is CSVELLHGYTF. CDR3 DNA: TGCAGCGTTGAACTACTGCATGGCTACACCTTC.

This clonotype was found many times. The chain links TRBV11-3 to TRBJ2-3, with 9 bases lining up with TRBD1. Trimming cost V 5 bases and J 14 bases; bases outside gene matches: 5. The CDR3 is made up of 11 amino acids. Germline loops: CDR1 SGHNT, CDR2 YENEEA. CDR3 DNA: TGTGCCAGCAGCGGGGACAGGGTCTTGTATTTT. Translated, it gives CASSGDRVLYF.

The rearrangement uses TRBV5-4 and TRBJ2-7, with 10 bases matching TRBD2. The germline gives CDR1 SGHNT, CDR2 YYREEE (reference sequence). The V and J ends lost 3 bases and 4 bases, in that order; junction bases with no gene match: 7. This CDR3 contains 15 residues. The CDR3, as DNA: TGTGCCAGCAGCTCGGAGCGGGGGGGCAAGTACGAGCAGTACTTC. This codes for CASSSERGGKYEQYF.

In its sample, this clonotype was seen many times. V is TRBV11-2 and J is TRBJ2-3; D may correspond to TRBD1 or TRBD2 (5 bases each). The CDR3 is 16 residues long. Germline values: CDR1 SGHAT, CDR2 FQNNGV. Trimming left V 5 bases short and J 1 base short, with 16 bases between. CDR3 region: CASSEWGNLRTDTQYF. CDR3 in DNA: TGTGCCAGCAGCGAGTGGGGGAACCTTCGCACAGATACGCAGTATTTT.

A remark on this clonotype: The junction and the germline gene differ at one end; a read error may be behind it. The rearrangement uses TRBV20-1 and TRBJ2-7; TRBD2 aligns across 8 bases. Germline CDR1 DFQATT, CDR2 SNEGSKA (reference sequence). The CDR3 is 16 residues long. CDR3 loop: CSAGGPLGTSNYERYF. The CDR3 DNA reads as TGCAGTGCTGGAGGTCCCCTCGGGACTAGTAACTACGAGCGGTACTTC.

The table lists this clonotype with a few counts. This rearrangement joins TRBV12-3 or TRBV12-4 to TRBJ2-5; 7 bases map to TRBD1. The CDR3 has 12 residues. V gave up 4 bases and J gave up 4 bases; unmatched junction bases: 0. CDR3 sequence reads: CASSWDRETQYF. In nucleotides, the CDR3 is TGTGCCAGCAGTTGGGACAGAGAGACCCAGTACTTC.

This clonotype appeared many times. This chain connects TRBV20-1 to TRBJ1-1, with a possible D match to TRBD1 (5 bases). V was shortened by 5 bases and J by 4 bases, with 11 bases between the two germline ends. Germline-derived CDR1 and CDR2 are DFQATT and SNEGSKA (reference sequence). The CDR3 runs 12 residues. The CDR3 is CSAGGGGTEAFF. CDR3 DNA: TGCAGTGCTGGGGGGGGGGGCACTGAAGCTTTCTTT.

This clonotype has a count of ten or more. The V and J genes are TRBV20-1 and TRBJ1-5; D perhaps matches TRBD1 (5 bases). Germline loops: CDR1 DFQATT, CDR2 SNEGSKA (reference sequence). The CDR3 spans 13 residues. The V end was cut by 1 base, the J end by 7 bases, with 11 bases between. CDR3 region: CSARGGGEQPQHF. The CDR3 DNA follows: TGCAGTGCTAGAGGGGGAGGGGAGCAGCCCCAGCATTTT.

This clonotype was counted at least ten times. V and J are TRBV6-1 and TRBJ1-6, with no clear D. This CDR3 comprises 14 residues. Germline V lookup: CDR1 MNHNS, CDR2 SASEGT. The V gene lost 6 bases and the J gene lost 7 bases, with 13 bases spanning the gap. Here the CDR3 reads CASRPDGSNSPLHF. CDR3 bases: TGTGCCAGCAGGCCGGACGGATCGAATTCACCCCTCCACTTT.

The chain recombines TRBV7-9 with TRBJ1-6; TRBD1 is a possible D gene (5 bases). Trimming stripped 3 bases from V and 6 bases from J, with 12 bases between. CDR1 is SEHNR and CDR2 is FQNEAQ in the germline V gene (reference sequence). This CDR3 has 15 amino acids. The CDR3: CASSLGLAGNSPLHF. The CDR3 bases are TGTGCCAGCAGCTTGGGGCTTGCGGGTAATTCACCCCTCCACTTT.

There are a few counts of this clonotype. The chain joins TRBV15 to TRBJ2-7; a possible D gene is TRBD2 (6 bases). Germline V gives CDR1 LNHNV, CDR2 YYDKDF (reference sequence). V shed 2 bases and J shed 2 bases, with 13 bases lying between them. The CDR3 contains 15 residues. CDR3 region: CATSRSGTVAYEQYF. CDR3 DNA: TGTGCCACCAGCAGATCCGGGACTGTTGCCTACGAGCAGTACTTC.

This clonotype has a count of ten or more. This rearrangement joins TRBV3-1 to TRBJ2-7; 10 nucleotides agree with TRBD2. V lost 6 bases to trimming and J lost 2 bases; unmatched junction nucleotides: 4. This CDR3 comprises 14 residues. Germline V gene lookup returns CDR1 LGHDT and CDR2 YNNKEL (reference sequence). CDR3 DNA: TGTGCCAGCAGTCCCCTAGCGGGAGCCTACGAGCAGTACTTC. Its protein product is CASSPLAGAYEQYF.

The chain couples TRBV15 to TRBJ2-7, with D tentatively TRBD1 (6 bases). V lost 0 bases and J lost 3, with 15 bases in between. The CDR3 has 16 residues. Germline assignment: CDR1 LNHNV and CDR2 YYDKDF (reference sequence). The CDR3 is CATSRETAGADYEQYF. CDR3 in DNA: TGTGCCACCAGCAGAGAGACCGCAGGGGCGGACTACGAGCAGTACTTC.